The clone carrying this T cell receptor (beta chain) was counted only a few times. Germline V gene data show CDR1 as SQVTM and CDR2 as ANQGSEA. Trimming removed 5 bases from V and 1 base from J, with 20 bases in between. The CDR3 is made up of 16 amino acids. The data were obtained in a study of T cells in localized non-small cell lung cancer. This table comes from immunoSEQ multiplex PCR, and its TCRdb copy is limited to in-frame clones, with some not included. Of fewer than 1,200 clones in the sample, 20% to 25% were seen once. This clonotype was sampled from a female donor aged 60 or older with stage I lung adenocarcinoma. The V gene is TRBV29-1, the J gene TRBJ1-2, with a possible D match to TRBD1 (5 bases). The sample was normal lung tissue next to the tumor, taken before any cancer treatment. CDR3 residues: CSVYGLDDSYNYGYTF. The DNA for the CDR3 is TGCAGCGTTTATGGCCTAGATGACAGTTATAACTATGGCTACACCTTC.